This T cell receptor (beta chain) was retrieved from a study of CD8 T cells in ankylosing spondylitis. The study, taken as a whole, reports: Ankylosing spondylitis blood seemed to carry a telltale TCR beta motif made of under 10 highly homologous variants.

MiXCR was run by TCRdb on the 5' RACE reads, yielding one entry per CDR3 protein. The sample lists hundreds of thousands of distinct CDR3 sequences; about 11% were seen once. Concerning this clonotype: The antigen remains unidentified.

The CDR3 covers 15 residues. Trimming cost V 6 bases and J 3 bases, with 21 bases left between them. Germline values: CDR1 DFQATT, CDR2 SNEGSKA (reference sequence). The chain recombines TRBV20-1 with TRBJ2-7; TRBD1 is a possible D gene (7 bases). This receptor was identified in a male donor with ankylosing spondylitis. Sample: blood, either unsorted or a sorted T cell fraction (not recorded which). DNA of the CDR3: TGCAGTGCCCTCATTCTGGGCAGGGGGGTCTACGAGCAGTACTTC. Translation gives CSALILGRGVYEQYF.